A selection of T cell receptor beta chains follows, all from one sample in a study of cytomegalovirus exposure and HLA in healthy donors. TCRdb's table, derived via immunoSEQ multiplex PCR, lists solely in-frame clones and lacks some. The profile shows more than 55,000 clones, about nine tenths of them singletons. Sequencing was done on a sample of PBMCs. These receptors all come from a man between 18 and 35 years old in good health and CMV-seronegative. CDR3s include the opening cysteine and the closing phenylalanine or tryptophan. A D gene is named only where the DNA matches it firmly. Only some rows state a clone size, as once, few, many or a class for expanded clones.

abundance	j_gene	d_gene	v_gene	CDR3nt	CDR3aa
NA	TRBJ2-1	NA	TRBV14	TGTGCCAGCAGCCAAGATCTGCGAAGATCTCTCGGCGGAAATGAGCAGTTCTTC	CASSQDLRRSLGGNEQFF
NA	TRBJ1-4	NA	TRBV2	TGTGCCGGCCGACGACAGACCTCTCGGGAAAAACTGTTTTTT	CAGRRQTSREKLFF
few	TRBJ2-1	TRBD2	TRBV7-9	TGTGCCAGCAGCTTAGTCCGAGCGGGGGAGGCGCGGCAGTTCTTC	CASSLVRAGEARQFF
NA	TRBJ2-2	TRBD1	TRBV6-1	TGTGCCAGCAGCAGGGGGAATACCGGGGAGCTGTTTTTT	CASSRGNTGELFF
NA	TRBJ1-3	NA	TRBV7-6	TGTGCCAGCAGCTTAGGGTCAGGCCCTTCTGGAAACACCATATATTTT	CASSLGSGPSGNTIYF
NA	TRBJ2-3	TRBD1	TRBV18	TGTGCCAGCTCACCCGGGACAGGGGGTACTAGCACAGATACGCAGTATTTT	CASSPGTGGTSTDTQYF
NA	TRBJ2-1	TRBD2	TRBV7-9	TGTGCCAGCAGCTTAGGTGCTAGCGGGGATGAGCAGTTCTTC	CASSLGASGDEQFF
NA	TRBJ1-1	TRBD1	TRBV5-1	TGCGCCAGCAAAGGGGGCGCGGACCTTACTGAAGCTTTCTTT	CASKGGADLTEAFF
NA	TRBJ2-2	TRBD1	TRBV7-3	TGTGCCAGCAGCCATCAATGGAGGGTGGGACAGGTCCCCGGGGAGCTGTTTTTT	CASSHQWRVGQVPGELFF
NA	TRBJ2-1	NA	TRBV5-6	TGTGCCAGCAGCTCCTTAGCGGAGGCGCCGGGTGAGCAGTTCTTC	CASSSLAEAPGEQFF
NA	TRBJ1-2	NA	TRBV19	TGTGCCAGTAGTATAGGTCCGGGAGCTAACTATGGCTACACCTTC	CASSIGPGANYGYTF
NA	TRBJ2-1	NA	TRBV5-1	TGCGCCAGCAGCTTGACCGGAAAGGGAGGAGTTGAGCAGTTCTTC	CASSLTGKGGVEQFF
few	TRBJ2-1	TRBD2	TRBV6-5	TGTGCCAGCAGTATACGACTAGCGGAGACCAATGAGCAGTTCTTC	CASSIRLAETNEQFF
NA	TRBJ1-2	TRBD1	TRBV4-1	TGCGCCAGCAGAGAGACAGGGGATATCGGCTACACCTTC	CASRETGDIGYTF
NA	TRBJ1-2	NA	TRBV6-6	TGTGCCAGCAGTTACTCTGGCAGGGCTAACTATGGCTACACCTTC	CASSYSGRANYGYTF
NA	TRBJ1-5	NA	TRBV6-1	TGTGCCAGCAGTGAGCCTGCCGGGAGGCGTAGCAATCAGCCCCAGCATTTT	CASSEPAGRRSNQPQHF
NA	TRBJ2-7	NA	TRBV28	TGTGCCAGCAGTTTATTAGGACAGCCCTACGAGCAGTACTTC	CASSLLGQPYEQYF
NA	TRBJ2-7	TRBD1	TRBV7-3	TGTGCCAGCAGCGTCAGAGAGGGGGCCGACTACGAGCAGTACTTC	CASSVREGADYEQYF
NA	TRBJ2-1	NA	TRBV6-6	TGTGCCAGCAGTTACCAACTAGGTGAGCAGTTCTTC	CASSYQLGEQFF